The T cell receptor beta chain described here comes from a study of shared clonotypes between healthy human individuals. CDR1 is MNHEY, CDR2 SMNVEV, per germline (reference sequence). The CDR3 runs 12 residues. V dropped 6 bases and J dropped 4 bases, with 9 bases sitting between them. Repertoires were generated with immunoSEQ multiplex PCR, while TCRdb's copy carries only in-frame clones and drops some. The top ten hold less than 0.06% of the sample, which has approximately 500,000 clones, approximately 95% seen once. The source of this sequence is a woman under 40 in good health. J is TRBJ1-2 and V is TRBV27; D is uncertain. The specimen was naive CD4+ T cells sorted from blood. The subset denotes: CD45RA+ positively selected. CDR3 residues: CASRDQLYGYTF. The CDR3 DNA sequence: TGTGCCAGCAGGGACCAGCTCTATGGCTACACCTTC.